This T cell receptor (beta chain) was profiled in a study of shared clonotypes between healthy human individuals (dated by TCRdb to about 2020). A note on the overall study: Three men and a couple of women, aged 18 to 49 years, made up the cohort. For each donor, CD4 naive and CD4 memory were each given three plates, CD8 naive was given two plates, and CD8 memory was given one plate. The study deeply sequenced blood TCR repertoires of 5 or 6 healthy adults to estimate repertoire size and the extent of clonotype sharing between individuals. Libraries were prepared and TCR repertoires were sequenced by different laboratories using diverse techniques, in order to increase sequencing depth and limit assay-specific biases. Each donor's leukapheresis produced roughly between about 0.9 and 9.5 billion PBMCs.

TCR CDR3 regions were amplified from genomic DNA by multiplex PCR using the deep immunoSEQ assay. Extracted genomic DNA from each cell subset was distributed evenly across all wells of several immunoSEQ 96-well plates, and each plate was treated as a replicate. For sorted subsets, each replicate PCR was loaded with about 0.2 ug genomic DNA, equivalent to 25,000 to 30,000 T cell genomes. Purified libraries were measured with a Qubit 3.0 fluorometer, size-checked on a Bioanalyzer 2100, and measured again with the KAPA Library Quantification kit. Every immunoSEQ 96-well plate was sequenced on a dedicated single-read 150-cycle Illumina NextSeq 550 flow cell. For the original study's pipeline: Because the immunoSEQ output included only junctional sequences and no quality scores, the filtering could not be the same as the filtering used for full-length reads. Sequences were annotated with PyIR, a Python wrapper for IgBLAST v1.9, and V/J genes and CDR3 were assigned using IMGT germline references. Any read was removed if the V/J assignment was weak (E-value above 1e-6), the CDR3 was missing, or the read contained stop codons, out-of-frame junctions, or ambiguous translated residues. V3J clonotypes were defined by identical inferred V gene, J gene, and CDR3 amino acid sequence. To compute the percentage overlap between repertoires, the number of shared unique clonotypes was divided by the size of the smaller repertoire. RTK rarefaction, the Chao1 estimator, and Recon v2.1 estimates of unobserved clonotypes were used to assess repertoire richness. Generation probabilities were computed with OLGA for all TCRbeta clonotypes obtained by the gDNA method from several donors. TCRdb's version of the immuneACCESS table is confined to in-frame rearrangements and falls short of the full clone set. An unresolved V gene accounts for under half of the shortfall where checked; the remainder is of unknown origin. The DNA gave D and trimming, while V, J and clone size come from that table. This sample gives roughly 760,000 clones in total; around 67% of them show up just once. Jointly, the top ten make up more than 1.5% of the sample.

Beyond this particular receptor, the publication reports: Only blood was sampled, and tissue TCR repertoires likely differ from those in blood. Naive subsets generally had larger estimated clonotype richness than memory subsets did. Rarefaction of sorted-subset datasets indicated incomplete sequencing despite the large sequencing depth. Pairwise subsampling indicated that sequencing depth was expected to affect the degree of clonotype sharing among donors. About 5% of naive CD4, around 3.6% of naive CD8, 2% to 2.5% of memory CD4, and 0.4% of memory CD8 clonotypes were shared across a handful of donors. Higher generation probabilities were observed for clonotypes shared by all four sorted-subset donors than for non-shared clonotypes. Because the study included a small number of donors, the genetic and exposure-history diversity represented was limited.

This clone has ten or more counts. What this receptor recognizes is not known. Qualities for individual bases were not recorded, and no much larger clone is one base off. Healthy HIV-negative adults with no recently reported acute infections or vaccinations were included as donors. Only Caucasian adults living in Nashville, Tennessee, USA were represented among the donors. Magnetic negative selection was used to enrich CD4+ T cells, after which naive cells were positively selected on CD45RA and the negative fraction became the memory subset. Blood was obtained by leukapheresis, after which PBMCs were separated by Ficoll-Histopaque density gradient centrifugation and cryopreserved in liquid nitrogen vapor phase. Purity and quantity of every magnetically sorted T cell population were checked by analytical flow cytometry. Each sorted fraction had its genomic DNA isolated and then quantified by UV absorbance on a Nanodrop 2000c.

According to the germline V gene, CDR1 reads SGHTA and CDR2 reads FQGNSA. Cut back by 5 bases and 8 bases, the V and J ends lie 18 bases apart. The CDR3 sequence holds 14 residues, the cysteine and phenylalanine included. Only the CDR3 DNA is retained, 42 bases long and in frame from the first base. The chain is made from TRBV7-2 and TRBJ1-2, with a weak D call of TRBD1 (5 bases match). The receptor was isolated from a woman under 40 in good health. The specimen was memory CD4+ T cells sorted from blood. Per the publication, the cell subset or site label means: CD45RA-negative fraction. The DNA sequence is as follows: TGTGCCAGCAGCCCCCAGACCGGGGACGGGGGCTACACCTTC. Translated, this is CASSPQTGDGGYTF.